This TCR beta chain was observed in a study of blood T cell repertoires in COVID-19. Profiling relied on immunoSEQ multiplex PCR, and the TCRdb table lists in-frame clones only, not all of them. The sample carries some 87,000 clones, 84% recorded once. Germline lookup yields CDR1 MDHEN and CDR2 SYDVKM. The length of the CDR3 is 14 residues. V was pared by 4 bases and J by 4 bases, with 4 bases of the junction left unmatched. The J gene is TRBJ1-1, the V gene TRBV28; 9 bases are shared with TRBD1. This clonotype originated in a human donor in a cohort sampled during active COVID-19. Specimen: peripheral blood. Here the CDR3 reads CASSSGTGITEAFF. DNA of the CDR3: TGTGCCAGCAGTTCCGGGACAGGGATCACTGAAGCTTTCTTT.